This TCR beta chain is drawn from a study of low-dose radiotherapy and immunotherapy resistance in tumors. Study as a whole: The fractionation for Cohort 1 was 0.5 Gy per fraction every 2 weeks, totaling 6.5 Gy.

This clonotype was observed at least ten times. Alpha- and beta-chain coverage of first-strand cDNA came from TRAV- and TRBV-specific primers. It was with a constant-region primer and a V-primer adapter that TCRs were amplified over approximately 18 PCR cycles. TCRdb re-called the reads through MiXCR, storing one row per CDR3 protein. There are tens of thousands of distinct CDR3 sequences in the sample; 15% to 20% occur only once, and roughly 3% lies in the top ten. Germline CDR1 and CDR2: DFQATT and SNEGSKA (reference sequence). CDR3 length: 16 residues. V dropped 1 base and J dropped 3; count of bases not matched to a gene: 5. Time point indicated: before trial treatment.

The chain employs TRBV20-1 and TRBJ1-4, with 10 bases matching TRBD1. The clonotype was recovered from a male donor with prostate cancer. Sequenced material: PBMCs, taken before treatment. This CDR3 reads CSARVGTGAANEKLFF. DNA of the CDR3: TGCAGTGCTAGAGTCGGGACAGGGGCTGCTAATGAAAAACTGTTTTTT.